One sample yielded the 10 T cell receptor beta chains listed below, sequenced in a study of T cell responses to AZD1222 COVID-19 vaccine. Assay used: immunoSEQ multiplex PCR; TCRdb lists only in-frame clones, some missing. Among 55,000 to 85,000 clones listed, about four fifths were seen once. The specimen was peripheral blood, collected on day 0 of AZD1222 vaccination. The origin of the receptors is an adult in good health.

CDR3 in amino acids: CASSDQGINEKLFF. The CDR3 nucleotides read TGTGCCAGCAGTGACCAGGGAATTAATGAAAAACTGTTTTTT. The J gene is TRBJ1-4, the V gene TRBV2; a weak D match, TRBD1 (5 bases). CDR3 length: 14 residues. CDR1 SNHLY and CDR2 FYNNEI come from the germline V gene. V was trimmed by 3 bases and J by 4 bases, leaving 9 bases between them.

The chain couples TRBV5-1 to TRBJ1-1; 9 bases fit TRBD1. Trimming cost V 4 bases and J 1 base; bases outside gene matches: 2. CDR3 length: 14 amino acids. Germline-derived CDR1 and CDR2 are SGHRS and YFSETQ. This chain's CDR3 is CASSVDRGNTEAFF. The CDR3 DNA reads TGCGCCAGCAGCGTGGACAGGGGGAACACTGAAGCTTTCTTT. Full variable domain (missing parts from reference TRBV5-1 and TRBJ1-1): KAGVTQTPRYLIKTRGQQVTLSCSPISGHRSVSWYQQTPGQGLQFLFEYFSETQRNKGNFPGRFSGRQFSNSRSEMNVSTLELGDSALYLCASSVDRGNTEAFFGQGTRLTVV.

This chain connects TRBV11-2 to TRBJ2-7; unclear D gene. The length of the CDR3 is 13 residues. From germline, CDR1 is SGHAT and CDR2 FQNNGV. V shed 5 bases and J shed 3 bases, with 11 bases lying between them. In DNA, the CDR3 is TGTGCCAGCAGCGTCGGATTGGACTACGAGCAGTACTTC. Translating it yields CASSVGLDYEQYF.

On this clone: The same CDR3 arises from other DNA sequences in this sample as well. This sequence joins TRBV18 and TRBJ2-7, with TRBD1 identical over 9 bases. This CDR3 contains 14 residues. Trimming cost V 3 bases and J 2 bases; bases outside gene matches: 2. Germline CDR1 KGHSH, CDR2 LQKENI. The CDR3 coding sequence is TGTGCCAGCTCACCCGGGACAGGGCCCTACGAGCAGTACTTC. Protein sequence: CASSPGTGPYEQYF.

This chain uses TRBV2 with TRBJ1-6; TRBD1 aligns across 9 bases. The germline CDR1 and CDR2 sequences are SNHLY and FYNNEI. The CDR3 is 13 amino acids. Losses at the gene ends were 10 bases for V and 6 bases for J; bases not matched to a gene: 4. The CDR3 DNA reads TGTGCCAAAAGACAGGGGGGTAATTCACCCCTCCACTTT. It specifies CAKRQGGNSPLHF.

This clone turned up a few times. The CDR3 spells CSVEPTDRGIYSEQFF. CDR3 DNA sequence: TGCAGCGTTGAACCTACGGACAGGGGAATTTATAGTGAGCAGTTCTTC. The gene calls are TRBV29-1 and TRBJ2-1; 9 bases are shared with TRBD1. Looked up from germline, CDR1 is SQVTM and CDR2 is ANQGSEA. There are 16 residues in the CDR3. J gave up 9 bases and V 2 bases, and 14 bases lay outside the gene matches.

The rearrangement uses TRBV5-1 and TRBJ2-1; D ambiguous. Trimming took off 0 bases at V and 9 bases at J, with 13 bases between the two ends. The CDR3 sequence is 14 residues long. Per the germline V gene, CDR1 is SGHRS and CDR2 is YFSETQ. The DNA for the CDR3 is TGCGCCAGCAGCTTGGTTTATCAATCAGGTGAGCAGTTCTTC. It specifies CASSLVYQSGEQFF.

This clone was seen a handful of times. The CDR3 loop reads CSVALQVLNQPQHF. CDR3 bases: TGCAGCGTAGCCTTACAGGTTCTCAATCAGCCCCAGCATTTT. The chain couples TRBV29-1 to TRBJ1-5; D is possibly TRBD1 (5 bases). Trimming stripped 6 bases from V and 3 bases from J, with 15 bases between. CDR1 and CDR2 from the germline V gene are SQVTM and ANQGSEA. The CDR3 has 14 amino acids.

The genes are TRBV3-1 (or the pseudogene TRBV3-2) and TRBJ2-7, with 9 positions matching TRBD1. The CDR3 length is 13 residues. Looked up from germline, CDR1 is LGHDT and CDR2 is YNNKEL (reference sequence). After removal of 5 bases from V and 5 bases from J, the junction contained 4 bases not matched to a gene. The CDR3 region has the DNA TGTGCCAGCAGCTTCCGGGACAGGGACGAGCAGTACTTC. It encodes CASSFRDRDEQYF.

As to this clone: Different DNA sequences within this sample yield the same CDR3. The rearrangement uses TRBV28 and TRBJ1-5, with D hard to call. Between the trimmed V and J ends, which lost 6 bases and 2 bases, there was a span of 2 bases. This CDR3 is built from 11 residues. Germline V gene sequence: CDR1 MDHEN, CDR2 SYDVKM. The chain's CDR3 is CASSGNQPQHF. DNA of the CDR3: TGTGCCAGCAGCGGCAATCAGCCCCAGCATTTT.